This T cell receptor beta chain derives from a study of blood T cell repertoires in COVID-19. Study context: The analysed material was cDNA or gDNA that came from T cells, B-cell-depleted T cells, or PBMCs.

CDR1 is SGDLS and CDR2 is YYNGEE in the germline V gene. With 4 bases removed from V and 6 bases from J, the gap between germline ends came to 4 bases. This CDR3 contains 11 residues. Study processing details: Counts of nucleated cells, estimated from reference gene primer amplification, were obtained. TCRdb keeps only in-frame clones here, not all; method: immunoSEQ multiplex PCR. For V, J and clone size, that table is used; D and trimming come from the DNA. The sample shows approximately 300,000 clones, more than 90% of them seen only once. Clinical history reported by participants formed the basis on which cohorts were assigned. Recovered Cohort 3 donors showed two negative PCRs, clearance, or symptom resolution.

This sequence was found in a young woman who had recovered from COVID-19. The sequenced sample consisted of PBMCs or T cells enriched from blood (not recorded which). The chain employs TRBV9 and TRBJ2-2; no clear D gene. The CDR3 here is CASSLSGELFF. DNA of the CDR3: TGTGCCAGCAGCCTTTCCGGGGAGCTGTTTTTT.